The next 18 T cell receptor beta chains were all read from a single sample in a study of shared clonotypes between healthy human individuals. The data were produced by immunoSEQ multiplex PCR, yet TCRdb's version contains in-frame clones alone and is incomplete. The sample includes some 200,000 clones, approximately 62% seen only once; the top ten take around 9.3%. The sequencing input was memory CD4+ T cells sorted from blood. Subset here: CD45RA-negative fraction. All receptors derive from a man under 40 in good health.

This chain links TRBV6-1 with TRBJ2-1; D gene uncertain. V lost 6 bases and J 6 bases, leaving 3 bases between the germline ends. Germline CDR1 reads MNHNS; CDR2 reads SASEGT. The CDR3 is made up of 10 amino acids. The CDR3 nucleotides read TGTGCCAGCAGACTCAATGAGCAGTTCTTC. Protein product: CASRLNEQFF.

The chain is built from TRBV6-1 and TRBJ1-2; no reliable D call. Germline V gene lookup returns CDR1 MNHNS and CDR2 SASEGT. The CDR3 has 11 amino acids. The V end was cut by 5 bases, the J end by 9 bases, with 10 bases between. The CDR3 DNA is TGTGCCAGCAGTCAGGACTCCAGCTACACCTTC. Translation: CASSQDSSYTF.

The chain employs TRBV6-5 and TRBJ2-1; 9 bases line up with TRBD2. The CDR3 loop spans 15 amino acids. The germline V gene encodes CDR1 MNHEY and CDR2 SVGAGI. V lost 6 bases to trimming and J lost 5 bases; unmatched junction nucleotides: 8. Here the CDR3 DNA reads TGTGCCAGCAGACGGGTGGTAGCGGGAGACAATGAGCAGTTCTTC. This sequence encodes CASRRVVAGDNEQFF.

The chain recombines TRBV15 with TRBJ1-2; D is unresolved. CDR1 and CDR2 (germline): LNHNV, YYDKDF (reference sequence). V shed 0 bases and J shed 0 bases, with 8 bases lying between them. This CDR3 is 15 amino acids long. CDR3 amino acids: CATSRDGSSNYGYTF. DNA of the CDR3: TGTGCCACCAGCAGAGATGGCAGTTCTAACTATGGCTACACCTTC.

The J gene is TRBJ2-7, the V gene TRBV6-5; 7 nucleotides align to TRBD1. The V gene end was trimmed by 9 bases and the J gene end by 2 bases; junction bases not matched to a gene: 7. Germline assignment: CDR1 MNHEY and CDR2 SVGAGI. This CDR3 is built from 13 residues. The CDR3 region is CASKRQGPYEQYF. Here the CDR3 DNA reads TGTGCCAGTAAGCGACAGGGCCCCTACGAGCAGTACTTC.

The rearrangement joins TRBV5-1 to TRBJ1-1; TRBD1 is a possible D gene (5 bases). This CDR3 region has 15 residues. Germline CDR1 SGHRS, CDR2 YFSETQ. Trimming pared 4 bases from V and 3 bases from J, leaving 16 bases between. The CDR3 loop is CASSPLMAGDTEAFF. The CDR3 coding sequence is TGCGCCAGCAGCCCCCTTATGGCGGGGGACACTGAAGCTTTCTTT.

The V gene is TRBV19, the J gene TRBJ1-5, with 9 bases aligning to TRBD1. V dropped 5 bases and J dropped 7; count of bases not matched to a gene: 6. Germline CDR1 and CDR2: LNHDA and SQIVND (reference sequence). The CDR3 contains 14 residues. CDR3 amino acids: CASSGGQGSQPQHF. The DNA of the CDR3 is TGTGCCAGTAGTGGTGGACAGGGGTCGCAGCCCCAGCATTTT. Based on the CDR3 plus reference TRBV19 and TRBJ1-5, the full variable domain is DGGITQSPKYLFRKEGQNVTLSCEQNLNHDAMYWYRQDPGQGLRLIYYSQIVNDFQKGDIAEGYSVSREKKESFPLTVTSAQKNPTAFYLCASSGGQGSQPQHFGDGTRLSIL.

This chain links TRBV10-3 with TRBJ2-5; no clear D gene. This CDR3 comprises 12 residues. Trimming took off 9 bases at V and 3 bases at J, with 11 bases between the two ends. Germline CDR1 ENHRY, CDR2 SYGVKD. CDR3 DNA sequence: TGTGCCATTGCGTGGGAAAAAGAGACCCAGTACTTC. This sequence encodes CAIAWEKETQYF.

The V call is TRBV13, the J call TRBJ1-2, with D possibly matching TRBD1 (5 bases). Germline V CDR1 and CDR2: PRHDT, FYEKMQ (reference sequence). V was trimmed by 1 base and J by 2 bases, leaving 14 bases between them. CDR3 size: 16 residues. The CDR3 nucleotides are TGTGCCAGCAGCTTAGTGTTCCAGGGATGGAACTATGGCTACACCTTC. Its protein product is CASSLVFQGWNYGYTF.

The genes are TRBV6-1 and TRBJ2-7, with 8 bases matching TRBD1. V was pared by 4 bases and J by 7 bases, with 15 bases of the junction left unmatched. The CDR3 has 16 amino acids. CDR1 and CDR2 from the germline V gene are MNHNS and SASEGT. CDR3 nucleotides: TGTGCCAGCAGTGGCAGTCCAGGGGGCCCCTCCTCGGAGCAGTACTTC. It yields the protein CASSGSPGGPSSEQYF.

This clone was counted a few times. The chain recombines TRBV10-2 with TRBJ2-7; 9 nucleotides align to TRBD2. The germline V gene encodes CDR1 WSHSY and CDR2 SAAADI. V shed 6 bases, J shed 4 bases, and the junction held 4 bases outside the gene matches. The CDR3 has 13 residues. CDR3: CASSVAGGYEQYF. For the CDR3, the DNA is TGCGCCAGCAGCGTGGCGGGAGGGTACGAGCAGTACTTC.

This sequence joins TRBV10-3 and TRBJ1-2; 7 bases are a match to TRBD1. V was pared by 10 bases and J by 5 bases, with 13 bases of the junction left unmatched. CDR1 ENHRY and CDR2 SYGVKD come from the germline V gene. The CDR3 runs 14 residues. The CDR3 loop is CATQGTGEGYGYTF. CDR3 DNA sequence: TGTGCCACTCAAGGAACAGGGGAAGGGTATGGCTACACCTTC.

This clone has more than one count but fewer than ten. The CDR3 is CSSGFGDTQYF. The CDR3 DNA reads TGCAGTTCCGGGTTCGGTGATACGCAGTATTTT. The rearrangement uses TRBV20-1 and TRBJ2-3; D remains ambiguous. The germline V gene has CDR1 DFQATT and CDR2 SNEGSKA (reference sequence). Trimming removed 8 bases at V and 6 bases at J, with 12 bases between. The CDR3 consists of 11 residues.

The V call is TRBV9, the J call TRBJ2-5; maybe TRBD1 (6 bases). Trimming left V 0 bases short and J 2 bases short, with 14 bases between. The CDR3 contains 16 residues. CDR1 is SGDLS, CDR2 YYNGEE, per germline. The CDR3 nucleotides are TGTGCCAGCAGCGTAGCAGGGGTCCCTAAACAAGAGACCCAGTACTTC. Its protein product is CASSVAGVPKQETQYF.

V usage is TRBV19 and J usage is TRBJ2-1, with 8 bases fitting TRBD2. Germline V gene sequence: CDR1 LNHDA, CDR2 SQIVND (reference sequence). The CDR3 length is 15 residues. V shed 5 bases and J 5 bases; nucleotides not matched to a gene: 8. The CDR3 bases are TGTGCCAGTAGTTTTCGAGCGGGAGCACACAATGAGCAGTTCTTC. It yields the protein CASSFRAGAHNEQFF.

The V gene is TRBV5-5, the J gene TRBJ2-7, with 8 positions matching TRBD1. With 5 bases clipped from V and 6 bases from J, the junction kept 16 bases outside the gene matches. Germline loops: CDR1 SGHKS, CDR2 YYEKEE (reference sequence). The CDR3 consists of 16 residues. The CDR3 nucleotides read TGTGCCAGCAGTGACAGGGGTACGTTCTCATCCGCCGAGCAGTACTTC. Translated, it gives CASSDRGTFSSAEQYF.

For the CDR3, the DNA is TGTGCCAGCAGCTCCTCGCGGGACAGGCGCAACAATGAGCAGTTCTTC. Translated, it gives CASSSSRDRRNNEQFF. The chain employs TRBV7-9 and TRBJ2-1, with 8 bases that match TRBD1. Per germline, CDR1 SEHNR and CDR2 FQNEAQ (reference sequence). Trimming at V came to 4 bases and at J to 5 bases, leaving 10 bases not matched to a gene. The CDR3 spans 16 residues.

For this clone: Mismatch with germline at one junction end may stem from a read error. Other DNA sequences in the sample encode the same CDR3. CDR3 in DNA: TGTGCCAGCAGTGAGGGGCTGACAGTGGGTAGGTTC. Its protein product is CASSEGLTVGRF. This sequence joins TRBV2 and TRBJ2-7, with D possibly being TRBD1 (5 bases). From germline, CDR1 is SNHLY and CDR2 FYNNEI. The CDR3 runs 12 residues.